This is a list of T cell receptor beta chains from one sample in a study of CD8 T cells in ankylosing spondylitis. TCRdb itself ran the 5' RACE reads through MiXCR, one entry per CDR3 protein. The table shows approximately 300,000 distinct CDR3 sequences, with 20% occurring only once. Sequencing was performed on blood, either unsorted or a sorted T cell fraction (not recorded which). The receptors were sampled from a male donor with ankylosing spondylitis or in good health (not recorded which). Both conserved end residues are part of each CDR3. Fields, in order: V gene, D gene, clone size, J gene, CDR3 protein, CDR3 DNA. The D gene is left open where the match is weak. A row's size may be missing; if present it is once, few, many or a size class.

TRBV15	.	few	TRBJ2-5	CATSRRATLQETQYF	TGTGCCACCAGCAGAAGGGCCACGCTCCAAGAGACCCAGTACTTC
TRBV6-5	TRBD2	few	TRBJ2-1	CASSFDSGRFYNEQFF	TGTGCCAGCAGTTTCGATAGCGGGAGGTTCTACAATGAGCAGTTCTTC
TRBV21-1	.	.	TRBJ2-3	CAGGRASVPSTDTQYF	TGTGCCGGCGGGAGGGCCTCCGTACCTAGCACAGATACGCAGTATTTT
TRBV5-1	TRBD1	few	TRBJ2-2	CASSPRTGASGELFF	TGCGCCAGCAGCCCGAGGACAGGGGCGTCCGGGGAGCTGTTTTTT
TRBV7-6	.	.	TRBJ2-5	CASSRQERTQYF	TGTGCCAGCAGCCGCCAAGAAAGAACCCAGTACTTC
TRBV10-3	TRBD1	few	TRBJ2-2	CAISPGQGFTGELFF	TGTGCCATCAGCCCGGGACAGGGCTTCACCGGGGAGCTGTTTTTT
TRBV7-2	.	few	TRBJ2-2	CASSPQGPSNTGELFF	TGTGCCAGCAGCCCGCAGGGGCCCTCGAACACCGGGGAGCTGTTTTTT
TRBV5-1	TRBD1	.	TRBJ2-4	CASSRTGAGNIQYF	TGCGCCAGCAGCAGGACAGGGGCCGGAAACATTCAGTACTTC
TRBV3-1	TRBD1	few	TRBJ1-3	CASSNPTTGSGNTIYF	TGTGCCAGCAGCAACCCAACGACAGGGAGTGGAAACACCATATATTTT
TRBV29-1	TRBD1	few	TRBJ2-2	CSAQWALDRAFRNTGELFF	TGCAGCGCTCAATGGGCCCTAGACAGGGCGTTCAGGAACACCGGGGAGCTGTTTTTT
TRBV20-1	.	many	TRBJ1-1	CSALWGLNTEAFF	TGCAGTGCGCTGTGGGGTCTGAACACTGAAGCTTTCTTT
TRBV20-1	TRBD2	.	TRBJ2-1	CSAMTGTSYNEQFF	TGCAGTGCTATGACCGGGACTAGCTACAATGAGCAGTTCTTC